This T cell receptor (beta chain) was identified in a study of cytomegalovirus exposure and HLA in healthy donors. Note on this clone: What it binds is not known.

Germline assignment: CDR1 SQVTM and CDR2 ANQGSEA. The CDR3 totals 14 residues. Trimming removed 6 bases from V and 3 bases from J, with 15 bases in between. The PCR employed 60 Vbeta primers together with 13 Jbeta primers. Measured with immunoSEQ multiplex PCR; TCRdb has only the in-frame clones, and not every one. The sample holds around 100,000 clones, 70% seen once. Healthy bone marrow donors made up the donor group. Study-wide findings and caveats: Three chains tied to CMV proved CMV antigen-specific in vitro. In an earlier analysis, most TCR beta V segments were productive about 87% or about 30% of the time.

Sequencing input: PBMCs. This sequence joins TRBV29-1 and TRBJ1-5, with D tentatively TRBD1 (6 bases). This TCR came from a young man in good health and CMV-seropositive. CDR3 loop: CSVAQGPLNQPQHF. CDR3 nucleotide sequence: TGCAGCGTCGCTCAGGGGCCCCTCAATCAGCCCCAGCATTTT.